This TCR beta chain was obtained from a study of graft-versus-host responses after intestinal transplantation. Concerning this clone: Antigen specificity is unknown.

V was clipped by 6 bases and J by 2 bases, with 13 bases between them. Germline loops: CDR1 SNHLY, CDR2 FYNNEI. This CDR3 has 14 residues. Findings of the study overall: Recipient marrow contained GvH clones, some of which appeared first in ileum or blood.

Using immunoSEQ multiplex PCR, the repertoire was profiled, and TCRdb retains in-frame clones only, with some absent. The table lists 74,000 or so clones, 92% of them singletons. Sequenced here: PBMCs, sampled 98 days after intestinal transplantation. The source of this sequence is a human patient who received an intestinal transplant, so some T cells may come from the graft donor. The V call is TRBV2, the J call TRBJ1-2; D remains ambiguous. The CDR3 is CASSPFRSNYGYTF. CDR3 DNA sequence: TGTGCCAGCAGCCCCTTCAGGAGCAACTATGGCTACACCTTC.